These 5 T cell receptor beta chains came from one sample sequenced in a study of cytomegalovirus exposure and HLA in healthy donors. Primers for the PCR totalled 60 Vbeta and 13 Jbeta. Profiling relied on immunoSEQ multiplex PCR, and the TCRdb table lists in-frame clones only, not all of them. Of some 100,000 clones in the sample, roughly four fifths were seen once. Sequencing used PBMCs. These receptors all stem from a male donor in good health and CMV-seropositive.

The chain carries TRBV29-1 and TRBJ1-2; no definite D call. The germline V and J ends were trimmed by 6 bases and 7 bases, with 18 bases remaining between them. Germline CDR1 SQVTM, CDR2 ANQGSEA. This CDR3 spans 13 amino acids. The CDR3 protein is CSVAREGAGGYTF. CDR3 coding DNA: TGCAGCGTAGCCCGGGAGGGAGCGGGTGGCTACACCTTC.

In this sample, this clone turned up a few times. The chain recombines TRBV19 with TRBJ2-5; 12 bases match TRBD2. This CDR3 is 15 amino acids long. The V gene's germline CDR1 is LNHDA and CDR2 SQIVND (reference sequence). The trim removed 4 bases at V and 9 bases at J, leaving 9 bases unmatched. CDR3 sequence reads: CASSTTSGGPRAQYF. The CDR3 DNA sequence: TGTGCCAGTAGTACGACTAGCGGGGGCCCCCGGGCCCAGTACTTC.

This chain joins TRBV28 and TRBJ2-5; unclear D gene. Germline V lookup: CDR1 MDHEN, CDR2 SYDVKM. This CDR3 has 15 residues. The V end lost 4 bases, the J end lost 5 bases, and 17 bases lay between the germline ends. The CDR3 sequence is CASSSPGFMLETQYF. The CDR3 DNA is TGTGCCAGCAGTTCGCCGGGTTTTATGTTGGAGACCCAGTACTTC.

Only one count was recorded for this clone. The V call is TRBV6-4, the J call TRBJ2-1; 10 bases are a match to TRBD2. Trimming took 3 bases from V and 3 from J; bases not matched to a gene: 5. The V gene's germline CDR1 is MRHNA and CDR2 SNTAGT. This CDR3 comprises 16 residues. DNA of the CDR3: TGTGCCAGCAGTGAAGGTAGCGGGGGGATCTACAATGAGCAGTTCTTC. This encodes CASSEGSGGIYNEQFF.

The chain carries TRBV18 and TRBJ2-2; 8 bases map to TRBD1. The length of the CDR3 is 12 residues. Per the germline V gene, CDR1 is KGHSH and CDR2 is LQKENI. Trimming cost V 8 bases and J 6 bases; bases outside gene matches: 2. In nucleotides, the CDR3 is TGTGCCAGCCTACAGGGGGCCGGGGAGCTGTTTTTT. Its translation is CASLQGAGELFF.